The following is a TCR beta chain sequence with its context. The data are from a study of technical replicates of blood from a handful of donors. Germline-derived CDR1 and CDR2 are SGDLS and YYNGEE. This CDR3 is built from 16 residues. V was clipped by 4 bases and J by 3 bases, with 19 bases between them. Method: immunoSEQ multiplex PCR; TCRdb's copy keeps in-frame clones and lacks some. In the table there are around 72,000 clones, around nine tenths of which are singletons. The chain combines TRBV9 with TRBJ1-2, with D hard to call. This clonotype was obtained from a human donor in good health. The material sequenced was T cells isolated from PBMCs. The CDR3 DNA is TGTGCCAGCAGCTCACGGTCAACAGCCTATGACTATGGCTACACCTTC. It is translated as CASSSRSTAYDYGYTF. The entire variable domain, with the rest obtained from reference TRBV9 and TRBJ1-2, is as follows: DSGVTQTPKHLITATGQRVTLRCSPRSGDLSVYWYQQSLDQGLQFLIQYYNGEERAKGNILERFSAQQFPDLHSELNLSSLELGDSALYFCASSSRSTAYDYGYTFGSGTRLTVV.